The 25 T cell receptor beta chains listed next were all sequenced from one sample in a study of T-cell memory formation after mild COVID-19. MiXCR, run by TCRdb on the 5' RACE reads, gives a single entry per CDR3 protein. The sample includes a few hundred thousand distinct CDR3 sequences, over 9.5% of them seen just once. The sample consisted of PBMCs or a T cell subset sorted from them (not recorded which). The receptors stem from a young man who had mild COVID-19 (a few samples of this study predate the infection). Cell type and time point are not known.

The table lists this clonotype with a few counts. J is TRBJ2-3 and V is TRBV6-6; TRBD2 is a possible D gene (5 bases). V was clipped by 4 bases and J by 9 bases, with 17 bases between them. Germline V gene lookup returns CDR1 MNHNY and CDR2 SVGAGI (reference sequence). CDR3 length equals 14 residues. The CDR3 DNA is TGTGCCAGCAGTTGGGGTCGGGTGGAGGAAACGCAGTATTTT. Translation: CASSWGRVEETQYF.

The chain links TRBV5-1 to TRBJ2-3; 11 nucleotides line up with TRBD2. The junction had 4 bases not matched to a gene; V was cut back by 0 bases and J by 4 bases. Germline V gene lookup returns CDR1 SGHRS and CDR2 YFSETQ. The CDR3 extends over 16 amino acids. CDR3 protein: CASSLGRGLAADTQYF. CDR3 sequence (DNA): TGCGCCAGCAGCTTGGGACGGGGACTAGCGGCAGATACGCAGTATTTT.

This chain connects TRBV5-1 to TRBJ2-5; 8 bases agree with TRBD2. Germline CDR1 SGHRS, CDR2 YFSETQ. The CDR3 runs to 15 residues. After removal of 0 bases from V and 4 bases from J, the junction contained 5 bases not matched to a gene. In nucleotides, the CDR3 is TGCGCCAGCAGCTTGGTCGTAGCGGGGATAGAGACCCAGTACTTC. Translation: CASSLVVAGIETQYF.

This clonotype was counted ten times or more. V gene TRBV5-1 combines with J gene TRBJ2-1, with no clear D. The CDR3 consists of 13 residues. The germline V and J ends were trimmed by 0 bases and 6 bases, with 7 bases remaining between them. Germline V gene data show CDR1 as SGHRS and CDR2 as YFSETQ. The CDR3 sequence is CASSLGTFNEQFF. CDR3 DNA sequence: TGCGCCAGCAGCTTGGGGACCTTCAATGAGCAGTTCTTC.

The chain employs TRBV7-8 and TRBJ2-7; 11 positions match TRBD2. V shed 5 bases, J shed 9 bases, and the junction held 9 bases outside the gene matches. Per germline, CDR1 SGHVS and CDR2 FQNEAQ. CDR3 length equals 14 residues. The CDR3: CASSLSGTSGVQYF. For the CDR3, the DNA is TGTGCCAGCAGCCTCTCCGGGACTAGCGGTGTGCAGTACTTC.

This clonotype was observed a few times. CDR3 coding DNA: TGTGCCAGCAGCTCGCCCTGGACTAGCGGGGGGGTGTCCTACGAGCAGTACTTC. It codes for CASSSPWTSGGVSYEQYF. The chain combines TRBV7-2 with TRBJ2-7; 15 bases map to TRBD2. Germline loops: CDR1 SGHTA, CDR2 FQGNSA. J gave up 1 base and V 4 bases, and 8 bases lay outside the gene matches. The CDR3 loop spans 18 amino acids.

The chain joins TRBV10-3 to TRBJ2-5, with D unresolved. CDR1 is ENHRY and CDR2 is SYGVKD in the germline V gene. Trimming pared 3 bases from V and 4 bases from J, leaving 12 bases between. CDR3 length: 14 amino acids. The DNA of the CDR3 is TGTGCCATCAGTGAAGGTCCAAACGGAGAGACCCAGTACTTC. This sequence encodes CAISEGPNGETQYF.

Concerning this clonotype: The junction shows a germline mismatch at one end, possibly a read error. This rearrangement joins TRBV28 to TRBJ1-1; 10 bases match TRBD1. The CDR3 spans 14 residues. Germline values: CDR1 MDHEN, CDR2 SYDVKM. CDR3: CASTLTGTGVEAFF. CDR3 coding DNA: TGTGCCAGCACTTTAACCGGGACAGGGGTCGAAGCTTTCTTT.

The chain has TRBV12-3 or TRBV12-4 and TRBJ1-1, with a possible D match to TRBD1 (5 bases). The germline V and J ends were trimmed by 6 bases and 6 bases, with 8 bases remaining between them. This CDR3 has 11 amino acids. The CDR3 DNA follows: TGTGCCAGCAGGGGGACGGCTGAAGCTTTCTTT. Translated: CASRGTAEAFF.

This clonotype was seen more than once but under ten times. The chain's CDR3 is CASSSRTGEPQHF. CDR3 nucleotides: TGTGCCAGCAGTTCCCGAACAGGGGAGCCCCAGCATTTT. The chain joins TRBV27 to TRBJ1-5, with 7 bases aligning to TRBD1. In germline, CDR1 is MNHEY, CDR2 SMNVEV (reference sequence). V dropped 4 bases and J dropped 8; count of bases not matched to a gene: 5. The CDR3 is 13 residues long.

The chain uses TRBV7-8 and TRBJ1-5; D remains unclear. V lost 0 bases and J 7 bases, leaving 10 bases between the germline ends. Germline V gene lookup returns CDR1 SGHVS and CDR2 FQNEAQ. This CDR3 is 14 amino acids long. The CDR3 reads CASSLAGIYQPQHF. The CDR3, as DNA: TGTGCCAGCAGCTTAGCAGGGATATACCAGCCCCAGCATTTT.

At least ten counts were recorded for this clonotype. The genes are TRBV4-2 and TRBJ1-6; 7 nucleotides agree with TRBD1. Germline CDR1 LGHNA, CDR2 YNFKEQ. J was trimmed by 7 bases and V by 4 bases; bases with no gene match: 7. The length of the CDR3 is 15 residues. The DNA of the CDR3 is TGTGCCAGCAGCCTGGGTGACAGGGACAATTCACCCCTCCACTTT. The encoded protein is CASSLGDRDNSPLHF.

The chain is built from TRBV9 and TRBJ2-5; unclear D gene. The CDR3 loop spans 13 amino acids. Between the trimmed V and J ends, which lost 1 base and 3 bases, there was a span of 7 bases. The germline gives CDR1 SGDLS, CDR2 YYNGEE. CDR3 loop: CASSVRVEETQYF. CDR3 in DNA: TGTGCCAGCAGCGTACGAGTCGAAGAGACCCAGTACTTC.

This clonotype was detected a few times. The chain is built from TRBV29-1 and TRBJ1-2; TRBD1 aligns across 12 bases. This CDR3 spans 15 amino acids. Unmatched junction bases numbered 9, after V lost 6 bases and J lost 4 bases. Germline V lookup: CDR1 SQVTM, CDR2 ANQGSEA. The CDR3 DNA follows: TGCAGCGTCCGGGACAGGGGGCGGCACGGCTATGGCTACACCTTC. Translation gives CSVRDRGRHGYGYTF.

This clonotype was detected only a few times. V is TRBV9 and J is TRBJ1-4; D unresolved. This CDR3 is built from 15 residues. Germline V CDR1 and CDR2: SGDLS, YYNGEE. V was trimmed by 2 bases and J by 0 bases, leaving 8 bases between them. In nucleotides, the CDR3 is TGTGCCAGCAGCGTTTCCTTTTCAACTAATGAAAAACTGTTTTTT. Translating gives CASSVSFSTNEKLFF.

This clonotype was observed a handful of times. This chain joins TRBV11-2 and TRBJ2-2; maybe TRBD1 (5 bases). Trimming removed 1 base from V and 0 bases from J, with 9 bases in between. Germline V gene sequence: CDR1 SGHAT, CDR2 FQNNGV. This CDR3 is 16 amino acids long. The CDR3: CASSLVQGPNTGELFF. The CDR3 DNA reads TGTGCCAGCAGCTTAGTGCAGGGCCCGAACACCGGGGAGCTGTTTTTT. The full variable domain, with the rest looked up from reference TRBV11-2 and TRBJ2-2, is EAGVAQSPRYKIIEKRQSVAFWCNPISGHATLYWYQQILGQGPKLLIQFQNNGVVDDSQLPKDRFSAERLKGVDSTLKIQPAKLEDSAVYLCASSLVQGPNTGELFFGEGSRLTVL.

The chain combines TRBV12-3 or TRBV12-4 with TRBJ2-3; 9 bases are shared with TRBD2. The CDR3 contains 16 residues. V was clipped by 7 bases and J by 0 bases; unmatched bases: 8. CDR3 sequence: CASTGRGGGSTDTQYF. The CDR3 DNA follows: TGTGCCAGCACCGGGCGCGGGGGGGGCAGCACAGATACGCAGTATTTT.

J is TRBJ2-1 and V is TRBV5-8; 10 positions agree with TRBD1. The CDR3 is made up of 13 amino acids. The V and J ends lost 10 bases and 7 bases, in that order; junction bases with no gene match: 8. Germline values: CDR1 SGHTS, CDR2 YDEGEE. The CDR3 sequence: CAPARQGANEQFF. The CDR3 bases are TGTGCCCCAGCAAGACAGGGGGCGAATGAGCAGTTCTTC. Looking up the rest from reference TRBV5-8 and TRBJ2-1 gives the full variable domain: EAGVTQSPTHLIKTRGQQATLRCSPISGHTSVYWYQQALGLGLQFLLWYDEGEERNRGNFPPRFSGRQFPNYSSELNVNALELEDSALYLCAPARQGANEQFFGPGTRLTVL.

The CDR3 sequence: CASSSGLGGYTF. CDR3 sequence (DNA): TGTGCCAGCAGTTCGGGACTGGGAGGCTACACCTTC. J is TRBJ1-2 and V is TRBV28; weak D call: TRBD1 (5 bases). Per the germline V gene, CDR1 is MDHEN and CDR2 is SYDVKM. The CDR3 spans 12 residues. Trimming took off 4 bases at V and 8 bases at J, with 11 bases between the two ends.

This clonotype appeared a few times. The chain's CDR3 is CASSHATEFTDTQYF. The CDR3 DNA reads as TGTGCCAGCAGCCACGCGACGGAATTCACAGATACGCAGTATTTT. This rearrangement joins TRBV7-9 to TRBJ2-3, with D uncertain. Per germline, CDR1 SEHNR and CDR2 FQNEAQ (reference sequence). The CDR3 is made up of 15 amino acids. Trimming cost V 5 bases and J 2 bases, with 14 bases left between them.

V gene TRBV4-1 combines with J gene TRBJ1-3, with no clear D. The germline V gene has CDR1 MGHRA and CDR2 YSYEKL. CDR3 length equals 16 residues. Trimming removed 3 bases from V and 2 bases from J, with 14 bases in between. This CDR3 is CASSQVVSLAGNTIYF. DNA for the CDR3: TGCGCCAGCAGCCAGGTAGTCTCTCTGGCTGGAAACACCATATATTTT.

The rearrangement joins TRBV27 to TRBJ2-5; the D gene is possibly TRBD2 (5 bases). CDR1 is MNHEY and CDR2 is SMNVEV in the germline V gene (reference sequence). With 6 bases removed from V and 4 bases from J, the gap between germline ends came to 18 bases. CDR3 size: 15 residues. DNA of the CDR3: TGTGCCAGCAGCCAAAGGACTGCTAGGAGAGAGACCCAGTACTTC. It codes for CASSQRTARRETQYF.

This clonotype was found a few times. The rearrangement joins TRBV12-3 or TRBV12-4 to TRBJ1-3; D uncertain. The CDR3 sequence is 13 residues long. The V and J ends lost 3 bases and 4 bases respectively, with 7 bases between them. CDR3 loop: CASSFMEGNTIYF. CDR3 coding DNA: TGTGCCAGCAGTTTTATGGAGGGAAACACCATATATTTT.

This clonotype came up many times. This chain connects TRBV4-2 to TRBJ1-5; no clear D. CDR3 length: 15 residues. Germline CDR1 and CDR2: LGHNA and YNFKEQ. The V end lost 0 bases, the J end lost 7 bases, and 13 bases lay between the germline ends. The CDR3 DNA follows: TGTGCCAGCAGCCAAGATAGGGCAGGACGGCAGCCCCAGCATTTT. This encodes CASSQDRAGRQPQHF.

The chain combines TRBV6-5 with TRBJ1-1; D is perhaps TRBD1 (6 bases). This CDR3 has 15 amino acids. Per germline, CDR1 MNHEY and CDR2 SVGAGI. The V and J ends lost 5 bases and 4 bases respectively, with 17 bases between them. CDR3 in amino acids: CASSIGVGGGTEAFF. The CDR3 DNA follows: TGTGCCAGCAGTATAGGGGTGGGAGGGGGCACTGAAGCTTTCTTT.